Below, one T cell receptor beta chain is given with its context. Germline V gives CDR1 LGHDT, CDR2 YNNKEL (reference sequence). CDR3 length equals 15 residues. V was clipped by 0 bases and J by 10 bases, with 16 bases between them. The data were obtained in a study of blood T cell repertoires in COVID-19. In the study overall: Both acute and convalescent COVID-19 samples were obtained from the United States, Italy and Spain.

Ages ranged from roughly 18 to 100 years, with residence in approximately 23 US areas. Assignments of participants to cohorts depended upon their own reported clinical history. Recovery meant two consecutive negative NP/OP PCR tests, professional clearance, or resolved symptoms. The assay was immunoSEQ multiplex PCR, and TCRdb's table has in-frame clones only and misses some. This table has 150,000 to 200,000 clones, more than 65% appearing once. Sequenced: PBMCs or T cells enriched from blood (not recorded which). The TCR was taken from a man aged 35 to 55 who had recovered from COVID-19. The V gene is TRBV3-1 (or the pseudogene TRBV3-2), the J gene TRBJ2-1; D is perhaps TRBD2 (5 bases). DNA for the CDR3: TGTGCCAGCAGCCAAGATAAGTCTCCCCGAGGGGAGCAGTTCTTC. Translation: CASSQDKSPRGEQFF.